The TCR beta chain described here comes from a study of control samples from healthy donors and cancer patients. Germline-derived CDR1 and CDR2 are KGHSH and LQKENI. Trimming took 6 bases from V and 3 from J, leaving 23 bases between them. This CDR3 contains 17 residues. Repertoires were generated with immunoSEQ multiplex PCR, while TCRdb's copy carries only in-frame clones and drops some. The sample contains around 140,000 clones, around 92% of which appear only once. This clone has just one count. The sequence came from a man aged 45-65 years with head and neck cancer. The chain uses TRBV18 and TRBJ1-1; perhaps TRBD1 as D (6 bases). The sample was PBMCs. CDR3 amino acids: CASSPRGGRKSDTEAFF. Here the CDR3 DNA reads TGTGCCAGCTCCCCTCGGGGGGGGCGGAAATCGGACACTGAAGCTTTCTTT.